The 18 T cell receptor beta chains below all came from one sample that was sequenced in a study of CD8+ T cells in alopecia areata. Treatment denoted: oral pan-JAK inhibitor, 5-10 mg twice daily. Investigators isolated RNA and reverse transcribed it into cDNA to act as the sequencing template. Data came from immunoSEQ multiplex PCR; TCRdb stores just in-frame clones and leaves some out. The table has 200,000 to 250,000 clones, less than 45% seen once. The sample here was CD4+ T cells sorted from blood, taken at week 34, from a patient treated with tofacitinib. Receptor source: a human donor with alopecia areata.

The V and J genes are TRBV15 and TRBJ1-2; D not certain. The germline V gene encodes CDR1 LNHNV and CDR2 YYDKDF (reference sequence). The CDR3 is 13 amino acids. The V and J ends lost 1 base and 7 bases respectively, with 10 bases between them. The CDR3 DNA sequence: TGTGCCACCAGCAGAGGCTTGGTCTCTGGCTACACCTTC. This codes for CATSRGLVSGYTF. Together with reference TRBV15 and TRBJ1-2, the CDR3 gives the full variable domain: DAMVIQNPRYQVTQFGKPVTLSCSQTLNHNVMYWYQQKSSQAPKLLFHYYDKDFNNEADTPDNFQSRRPNTSFCFLDIRSPGLGDTAMYLCATSRGLVSGYTFGSGTRLTVV.

This clone came up a few times. The V and J genes are TRBV2 and TRBJ1-5; no reliable D call. The V end was cut by 8 bases, the J end by 4 bases, with 6 bases between. The germline V gene encodes CDR1 SNHLY and CDR2 FYNNEI. This CDR3 comprises 11 residues. Here the CDR3 DNA reads TGTGCCAGCGGGATAAATCAGCCCCAGCATTTT. As protein: CASGINQPQHF.

This clone was found a few times. The chain has TRBV30 and TRBJ2-2; TRBD2 matches 8 bases. Germline V gene lookup returns CDR1 GTSNPN and CDR2 SVGIG (reference sequence). This CDR3 spans 14 amino acids. Unmatched junction bases numbered 5, after V lost 4 bases and J lost 4 bases. This CDR3 is CAWNAGGRTGELFF. CDR3 coding DNA: TGTGCCTGGAACGCGGGGGGCCGCACCGGGGAGCTGTTTTTT.

The chain recombines TRBV30 with TRBJ2-5; 11 nucleotides match TRBD2. V lost 5 bases, J lost 5 bases, and 7 bases stayed unmatched. CDR1 GTSNPN and CDR2 SVGIG come from the germline V gene (reference sequence). This CDR3 is 14 amino acids long. The CDR3 coding sequence is TGTGCCTGGGGGATAGCGGGAGGGTTGGAGACCCAGTACTTC. Translation gives CAWGIAGGLETQYF.

The chain links TRBV30 to TRBJ2-7; 10 bases map to TRBD2. Losses at the gene ends were 4 bases for V and 2 bases for J; bases not matched to a gene: 5. Germline-derived CDR1 and CDR2 are GTSNPN and SVGIG (reference sequence). CDR3 length: 14 residues. The CDR3: CAWIAGGPAYEQYF. In nucleotides, the CDR3 is TGTGCCTGGATAGCGGGAGGTCCCGCCTACGAGCAGTACTTC.

The chain links TRBV6-1 to TRBJ1-1; D is uncertain. Germline-derived CDR1 and CDR2 are MNHNS and SASEGT. V shed 1 base and J shed 5 bases, with 8 bases lying between them. The CDR3 loop spans 13 amino acids. This chain's CDR3 is CASSEESGTEAFF. CDR3 sequence (DNA): TGTGCCAGCAGTGAAGAATCGGGGACTGAAGCTTTCTTT.

The chain employs TRBV5-6 and TRBJ1-2, with TRBD1 matching over 9 bases. Germline V gene sequence: CDR1 SGHDT, CDR2 YYEEEE. After removal of 5 bases from V and 5 bases from J, the junction contained 7 bases not matched to a gene. The CDR3 contains 14 residues. In DNA, the CDR3 is TGTGCCAGCAGGCTCCGGGACAGGGCGTATGGCTACACCTTC. Translation gives CASRLRDRAYGYTF.

This clone was counted a few times. The genes are TRBV7-2 and TRBJ1-1; 8 bases fit TRBD1. V shed 5 bases, J shed 5 bases, and the junction held 4 bases outside the gene matches. This CDR3 is built from 13 residues. CDR1 and CDR2 (germline): SGHTA, FQGNSA. CDR3 region: CASSARTGTEAFF. The CDR3 nucleotides read TGTGCCAGCAGCGCTCGGACAGGGACTGAAGCTTTCTTT.

The rearrangement uses TRBV9 and TRBJ2-5, with a tentative D call TRBD1 (6 bases). V shed 0 bases and J shed 6 bases, with 21 bases lying between them. The germline V gene has CDR1 SGDLS and CDR2 YYNGEE. The CDR3 totals 17 residues. As DNA, the CDR3 is TGTGCCAGCAGCGTAGGGGGCGCAGGGGCCCAGGGAAAGACCCAGTACTTC. Protein product: CASSVGGAGAQGKTQYF. Full variable domain (rest looked up from reference TRBV9 and TRBJ2-5): DSGVTQTPKHLITATGQRVTLRCSPRSGDLSVYWYQQSLDQGLQFLIQYYNGEERAKGNILERFSAQQFPDLHSELNLSSLELGDSALYFCASSVGGAGAQGKTQYFGPGTRLLVL.

In this sample, this clone turned up many times. The CDR3 reads CSVTEGAGEQYF. For the CDR3, the DNA is TGCAGCGTTACTGAGGGGGCGGGAGAGCAGTACTTC. The chain links TRBV29-1 to TRBJ2-7, with a possible D match to TRBD1 (7 bases). CDR1 is SQVTM, CDR2 ANQGSEA, per germline. The CDR3 is 12 residues long. The ends were cut back, 5 bases at V and 7 bases at J, with 15 bases in the middle.

The chain uses TRBV5-1 and TRBJ2-5, with D possibly TRBD2 on 6 matching bases. V lost 7 bases and J lost 5, with 21 bases in between. The CDR3 consists of 15 residues. CDR1 and CDR2 (germline): SGHRS, YFSETQ. The chain's CDR3 is CASWDGGASGETQYF. The CDR3 DNA is TGCGCCAGCTGGGACGGCGGGGCATCGGGGGAGACCCAGTACTTC.

The chain uses TRBV6-1 and TRBJ2-6; 11 bases agree with TRBD1. V was pared by 9 bases and J by 0 bases, with 1 base of the junction left unmatched. The CDR3 is 15 amino acids. Germline loops: CDR1 MNHNS, CDR2 SASEGT. CDR3: CARGTGGSGANVLTF. CDR3 nucleotide sequence: TGTGCCAGGGGGACAGGGGGCTCTGGGGCCAACGTCCTGACTTTC.

The chain has TRBV6-5 and TRBJ1-6; 8 nucleotides align to TRBD1. This CDR3 has 14 amino acids. CDR1 is MNHEY and CDR2 is SVGAGI in the germline V gene. V dropped 6 bases and J dropped 10; count of bases not matched to a gene: 8. The CDR3: CASRLDRVTSPLHF. The CDR3 bases are TGTGCCAGCAGACTGGACAGGGTTACCTCACCCCTCCACTTT.

The chain is built from TRBV5-1 and TRBJ2-5, with D possibly matching TRBD2 (5 bases). This CDR3 comprises 15 residues. Looked up from germline, CDR1 is SGHRS and CDR2 is YFSETQ. Trimming stripped 1 base from V and 0 bases from J, with 10 bases between. CDR3 loop: CASSLSTGNQETQYF. CDR3 nucleotides: TGCGCCAGCAGCTTGTCAACGGGAAACCAAGAGACCCAGTACTTC.

The chain uses TRBV30 and TRBJ1-1, with D uncertain. The ends were cut back, 6 bases at V and 5 bases at J, with 13 bases in the middle. The CDR3 has 12 residues. The germline V gene encodes CDR1 GTSNPN and CDR2 SVGIG (reference sequence). The CDR3 DNA reads TGTGCCTGTACGGACCTCTTGACTGAAGCTTTCTTT. The encoded protein is CACTDLLTEAFF.

The rearrangement joins TRBV29-1 to TRBJ1-2; a possible D gene is TRBD1 (5 bases). V lost 7 bases, J lost 3 bases, and 15 bases lay in between. This CDR3 spans 13 amino acids. The germline V gene encodes CDR1 SQVTM and CDR2 ANQGSEA. The CDR3 is CSGLRGGDYGYTF. The CDR3 nucleotides are TGCAGCGGACTCCGGGGAGGGGACTATGGCTACACCTTC.

The CDR3 protein is CASSARGGAGNQPQHF. The DNA of the CDR3 is TGTGCCAGCAGCGCGCGGGGGGGGGCTGGCAATCAGCCCCAGCATTTT. V gene TRBV7-8 combines with J gene TRBJ1-5; D is possibly TRBD1 (6 bases). Germline CDR1 reads SGHVS; CDR2 reads FQNEAQ. V was pared by 5 bases and J by 2 bases, with 16 bases between. The CDR3 length is 16 residues.

The genes are TRBV5-4 and TRBJ2-1; 10 positions agree with TRBD2. The V and J ends lost 0 bases and 3 bases, in that order; junction bases with no gene match: 6. The CDR3 has 17 residues. Germline V gene data show CDR1 as SGHNT and CDR2 as YYREEE (reference sequence). The CDR3 sequence: CASSLVTLAGVYNEQFF. CDR3 DNA sequence: TGTGCCAGCAGCTTGGTCACCCTAGCGGGAGTCTACAATGAGCAGTTCTTC.